The 22 T cell receptor beta chains below were found in one sample sequenced in a study of T cells in Graves' hyperthyroidism and ophthalmopathy. Amplified regions were TCR beta CDR3 sequences from RNA transcripts. Carried out on the TCR CDR3, a first-round RT-PCR used the HTBI primer set. TCRdb independently ran MiXCR on the multiplex PCR reads; one entry per CDR3 protein. The sample has about 200,000 distinct CDR3 sequences, around 17% seen once. The specimen was blood. The receptors derive from a woman aged 45-65 years with Graves' hyperthyroidism.

Ten or more counts support this clonotype. The J gene is TRBJ2-7, the V gene TRBV28; D remains unclear. There are 11 residues in the CDR3. Trimming took off 3 bases at V and 5 bases at J, with 5 bases between the two ends. CDR1 is MDHEN and CDR2 is SYDVKM in the germline V gene. CDR3 in amino acids: CASSLTHEQYF. The CDR3 region has the DNA TGTGCCAGCAGTTTGACCCACGAGCAGTACTTC.

The genes are TRBV27 and TRBJ2-1; a possible D gene is TRBD1 (5 bases). The germline V gene encodes CDR1 MNHEY and CDR2 SMNVEV (reference sequence). V gave up 2 bases and J gave up 2 bases, with 7 bases separating them. This CDR3 is built from 14 residues. The CDR3 loop reads CASSLDSPYNEQFF. In DNA form, the CDR3 reads TGTGCCAGCAGTTTAGACAGCCCCTACAATGAGCAGTTCTTC.

This clonotype was recorded many times. The chain has TRBV12-3 or TRBV12-4 and TRBJ2-3; 11 bases are a match to TRBD2. The CDR3 is made up of 17 amino acids. V trimming: 4 bases; J trimming: 0 bases; junction bases outside the gene matches: 6. CDR3 DNA: TGTGCCAGCAGTTCACTCAGGACTAGCGGGAGCACAGATACGCAGTATTTT. It yields the protein CASSSLRTSGSTDTQYF.

The chain employs TRBV9 and TRBJ2-7, with 9 bases that match TRBD2. The junction had 11 bases not matched to a gene; V was cut back by 4 bases and J by 6 bases. The CDR3 contains 15 residues. The germline V gene encodes CDR1 SGDLS and CDR2 YYNGEE. CDR3 bases: TGTGCCAGCAGCCCGCGGGTAGCGGGAGTTTTCGAGCAGTACTTC. This encodes CASSPRVAGVFEQYF. The entire variable domain, with the rest obtained from reference TRBV9 and TRBJ2-7, is as follows: DSGVTQTPKHLITATGQRVTLRCSPRSGDLSVYWYQQSLDQGLQFLIQYYNGEERAKGNILERFSAQQFPDLHSELNLSSLELGDSALYFCASSPRVAGVFEQYFGPGTRLTVT.

This clonotype was seen repeatedly, ten times or more. The chain joins TRBV29-1 to TRBJ2-5; 12 bases match TRBD2. Germline CDR1 and CDR2: SQVTM and ANQGSEA. V lost 7 bases and J lost 3; bases outside the gene matches: 9. This CDR3 has 15 residues. CDR3 region: CSAKLAGGLKETQYF. The CDR3 DNA reads as TGCAGCGCCAAACTAGCGGGAGGCCTTAAAGAGACCCAGTACTTC.

This clonotype was counted a few times. The chain recombines TRBV6-1 with TRBJ2-1, with 8 bases aligning to TRBD2. The J segment lost 9 bases and the V segment lost 2 bases, leaving 9 bases of the junction unmatched. The CDR3 contains 15 residues. In germline, CDR1 is MNHNS, CDR2 SASEGT. CDR3 coding DNA: TGTGCCAGCAGTGAAAGAAACGGGAGGGCGCTTGAGCAGTTCTTC. Its protein product is CASSERNGRALEQFF.

This chain uses TRBV20-1 with TRBJ2-2; 13 bases match TRBD2. The CDR3 covers 17 residues. The germline V gene has CDR1 DFQATT and CDR2 SNEGSKA (reference sequence). With V trimmed by 2 bases and J by 6 bases, 9 bases remained unmatched. The CDR3 spells CSARRGLAGVRSGELFF. The DNA for the CDR3 is TGCAGTGCTAGACGCGGACTAGCGGGAGTGCGGTCCGGGGAGCTGTTTTTT.

This clonotype was picked up many times. J is TRBJ1-1 and V is TRBV6-1; the D is unclear. V shed 5 bases and J shed 6 bases, with 19 bases lying between them. Germline values: CDR1 MNHNS, CDR2 SASEGT. This CDR3 spans 15 amino acids. The CDR3: CASSSGSRSRPEAFF. The CDR3 DNA follows: TGTGCCAGCAGTTCGGGCAGTAGAAGCCGCCCTGAAGCTTTCTTT.

To note about this clonotype: This may be a read error, as it is one base from a much larger clone. The rearrangement links TRBV14 to TRBJ2-1, with 7 nucleotides matching TRBD2. The end of the DNA is better explained by TRBJ2-7, so the J call may be wrong. This CDR3 has 17 residues. CDR1 SGHDN and CDR2 FVKESK come from the germline V gene. CDR3 region: CASSQEQGLGNHNEQYF. The CDR3 nucleotides are TGTGCCAGCAGCCAAGAACAAGGACTAGGGAACCACAATGAGCAGTACTTC.

V gene TRBV18 combines with J gene TRBJ2-1; D call uncertain. This CDR3 comprises 13 residues. Germline CDR1 is KGHSH and CDR2 is LQKENI. V was cut by 3 bases and J by 6 bases, with 9 bases left in between. The chain's CDR3 is CASSPVPGNEQFF. The DNA for the CDR3 is TGTGCCAGCTCACCGGTACCGGGCAATGAGCAGTTCTTC. The full variable domain, completed using reference TRBV18 and TRBJ2-1, is NAGVMQNPRHLVRRRGQEARLRCSPMKGHSHVYWYRQLPEEGLKFMVYLQKENIIDESGMPKERFSAEFPKEGPSILRIQQVVRGDSAAYFCASSPVPGNEQFFGPGTRLTVL.

In this sample, this clonotype turned up once. A read error may be the cause here, since a much bigger clone is one base away. The chain employs TRBV3-1 and TRBJ2-4, with D perhaps given as TRBD1 or TRBD2 (6 bases each). Germline V gene sequence: CDR1 LGHDT, CDR2 YNNKEL (reference sequence). Trimming cost V 3 bases and J 9 bases, with 15 bases left between them. The CDR3 covers 14 residues. The CDR3 here is CASSQARGVGIQYF. The CDR3 DNA is TGTGCCAGCAGCCAGGCTAGGGGGGTGGGCATTCAGTACTTC. The complete variable domain, with remaining parts taken from reference TRBV3-1 and TRBJ2-4, reads DTAVSQTPKYLVTQMGNDKSIKCEQNLGHDTMYWYKQDSKKFLKIMFSYNNKELIINETVPNRFSPKSPDKAHLNLHINSLELGDSAVYFCASSQARGVGIQYFGAGTRLSVL.

This clonotype has just a few counts. This chain connects TRBV6-1 to TRBJ2-7; 8 nucleotides agree with TRBD1. This CDR3 has 16 residues. Trimming removed 0 bases from V and 7 bases from J; junction bases left unmatched: 11. Germline-derived CDR1 and CDR2 are MNHNS and SASEGT. DNA for the CDR3: TGTGCCAGCAGTGAAGCGGTCGGGCAGGGGGCGGAGGAGCAGTACTTC. Residues: CASSEAVGQGAEEQYF.

This clonotype was recorded many times. The V gene is TRBV6-5, the J gene TRBJ2-2; tentatively, D is TRBD1 (6 bases). The CDR3 spans 15 residues. Germline-derived CDR1 and CDR2 are MNHEY and SVGAGI. V was shortened by 4 bases and J by 3 bases, with 12 bases between the two germline ends. DNA for the CDR3: TGTGCCAGCAGTTTCGACAGGCTGGACACCGGGGAGCTGTTTTTT. The encoded protein is CASSFDRLDTGELFF.

This clonotype was observed a few times. Since no conserved phenylalanine or tryptophan closes the CDR3, a read error is the likely cause. The rearrangement links TRBV12-3 or TRBV12-4 to TRBJ1-1; the match to TRBD1 covers 7 bases. With 6 bases clipped from V and 8 bases from J, the junction kept 3 bases outside the gene matches. The CDR3 runs 11 residues. The DNA for the CDR3 is TGTGCCAGCAGCAACAGGGGAGAAGCTTTCCTT. This codes for CASSNRGEAFL.

This clonotype was observed many times. This chain uses TRBV5-1 with TRBJ2-7; D ambiguous. Trimming left V 0 bases short and J 0 bases short, with 16 bases between. CDR1 SGHRS and CDR2 YFSETQ come from the germline V gene. The CDR3 has 17 residues. The CDR3 DNA follows: TGCGCCAGCAGCTTGGACGGAAGGCCGCAAAGCTCCTACGAGCAGTACTTC. It translates to CASSLDGRPQSSYEQYF.

This clonotype has ten or more counts. The V and J genes are TRBV20-1 and TRBJ2-3; no reliable D call. Per the germline V gene, CDR1 is DFQATT and CDR2 is SNEGSKA (reference sequence). This CDR3 has 14 residues. V was cut by 4 bases and J by 2 bases, with 13 bases left in between. CDR3 coding DNA: TGCAGTGCTACCCGACACATAAACACAGATACGCAGTATTTT. It encodes CSATRHINTDTQYF.

The chain couples TRBV7-2 to TRBJ1-4, with a tentative D call TRBD1 (5 bases). With 6 bases removed from V and 3 bases from J, the gap between germline ends came to 14 bases. Germline CDR1 is SGHTA and CDR2 is FQGNSA. The CDR3 runs to 15 residues. CDR3 sequence reads: CASSQELGPNEKLFF. The DNA for the CDR3 is TGTGCCAGCAGTCAAGAGTTGGGACCTAATGAAAAACTGTTTTTT.

This clonotype has more than one count but fewer than ten. This sequence joins TRBV11-2 and TRBJ2-3; a possible D gene is TRBD2 (6 bases). Trimming left V 3 bases short and J 5 bases short, with 18 bases between. Germline loops: CDR1 SGHAT, CDR2 FQNNGV. CDR3 size: 16 residues. The DNA for the CDR3 is TGTGCCAGCAGCTTGGCAGGGCGGGGAGCAGGAGATACGCAGTATTTT. Amino acids: CASSLAGRGAGDTQYF.

V gene TRBV20-1 combines with J gene TRBJ2-5, with a tentative D call TRBD2 (6 bases). This CDR3 contains 14 residues. Germline V gene data show CDR1 as DFQATT and CDR2 as SNEGSKA (reference sequence). The V and J ends lost 5 bases and 1 base respectively, with 14 bases between them. The CDR3 region has the DNA TGCAGTGCTTCACGAAGACTAGTCCAAGAGACCCAGTACTTC. It specifies CSASRRLVQETQYF.

This clonotype was picked up many times. The DNA of the CDR3 is TGCGCCAGCAGCCAAGTGGAAACTAGCGGGAAAAATTACAATGAGCAGTTCTTC. Its translation is CASSQVETSGKNYNEQFF. The chain couples TRBV4-1 to TRBJ2-1; TRBD2 matches 10 bases. Germline V gene sequence: CDR1 MGHRA, CDR2 YSYEKL. The CDR3 covers 18 residues. With V trimmed by 1 base and J by 4 bases, 10 bases remained unmatched.

The count of this clonotype is one. A much larger clone sits a single nucleotide away, making a read error possible. The genes are TRBV7-9 and TRBJ1-5; TRBD1 is a possible D gene (5 bases). Germline-derived CDR1 and CDR2 are SEHNR and FQNEAQ (reference sequence). This CDR3 has 13 residues. As DNA, the CDR3 is TGTGCCAGCAGCTTAGACAGGCGAGAGCCCCGGCATTTT. Translated, it gives CASSLDRREPRHF.

This clonotype showed up many times. The chain combines TRBV3-1 with TRBJ1-1; TRBD1 agrees at 7 bases. CDR1 is LGHDT and CDR2 is YNNKEL in the germline V gene (reference sequence). The CDR3 spans 14 residues. V shed 1 base and J 5 bases; nucleotides not matched to a gene: 4. This CDR3 reads CASSQGTGLTEAFF. The CDR3 coding sequence is TGTGCCAGCAGCCAAGGGACAGGCCTTACTGAAGCTTTCTTT. The full variable domain, in which reference TRBV3-1 and TRBJ1-1 provide the parts outside the CDR3, is DTAVSQTPKYLVTQMGNDKSIKCEQNLGHDTMYWYKQDSKKFLKIMFSYNNKELIINETVPNRFSPKSPDKAHLNLHINSLELGDSAVYFCASSQGTGLTEAFFGQGTRLTVV.